This is a list of T cell receptor beta chains from one sample in a study of liver allograft versus peripheral blood T cells. TCRdb re-derived calls from the reads in MiXCR, one entry per CDR3 protein. The table records 7,400 or so distinct CDR3 sequences, approximately 17% of them present only once. The receptor source for this set is a human patient who had a liver transplant. The graft donor may be the source of some T cells. Both conserved end residues are part of each CDR3. Each record gives: CDR3 length, clone size, D gene, V gene, J gene, CDR3 DNA, CDR3 protein. D genes are given only for firm matches. The listing skips clone size in some rows; elsewhere it reads once, few, many or a size class.

>14|medium-sized|NA|TRBV6-2/TRBV6-3|TRBJ1-1
TGTGCCAGCAGTTACGGAGGGATGGAAACTGAAGCTTTCTTT
CASSYGGMETEAFF
>13|NA|NA|TRBV7-9|TRBJ1-2
TGTGCCAGCAGCTTAGGGGTTTTGTGGGGCTACACCTTC
CASSLGVLWGYTF
>17|few|TRBD1|TRBV20-1|TRBJ2-7
TGCAGTGCCCTAGCCCTTGGACAGGGGCCGGGGTCCTACGAGCAGTACTTC
CSALALGQGPGSYEQYF
>15|many|NA|TRBV20-1|TRBJ1-4
TGCAGTGCTAGTTCCGGGCCAGCAACTAATGAAAAACTGTTTTTT
CSASSGPATNEKLFF
>14|NA|NA|TRBV30|TRBJ1-4
TGTGCCTGGAGTGTACTCGGGCAGGGGGAAAAACTGTTTTTT
CAWSVLGQGEKLFF
>12|few|TRBD1|TRBV5-5|TRBJ1-2
TGTGCCAGCAGCTGGCGGACAGGGACCACTACCTTC
CASSWRTGTTTF
>13|many|NA|TRBV9|TRBJ1-2
TGTGCCAGCAGCGCCCACCCAGGGTATGGCTACACCTTC
CASSAHPGYGYTF
>13|NA|NA|TRBV3-1|TRBJ1-4
TGTGCCAGCAGCTTCGCAACTAATGAAAAACTGTTTTTT
CASSFATNEKLFF
>12|NA|TRBD1|TRBV20-1|TRBJ1-1
TGCAGTGCCGGACAGGGTAATGTTGAAGCTTTCTTT
CSAGQGNVEAFF
>13|medium-sized|NA|TRBV29-1|TRBJ1-5
TGCAGCGTAGCAGGGTCCCGCAATCAGCCCCAGCATTTT
CSVAGSRNQPQHF
>12|NA|NA|TRBV29-1|TRBJ2-7
TGCAGCGTTGAAGAGAAGTGGGACGAGCAGTACTTC
CSVEEKWDEQYF
>13|NA|NA|TRBV20-1|TRBJ2-2
TGCAGTGCTAGACAGGGGACTACCGGGGAGCTGTTTTTT
CSARQGTTGELFF
>13|medium-sized|NA|TRBV6-6|TRBJ1-1
TGTGCCAGCAGAGCGGGTCCGTACACTGAAGCTTTCTTT
CASRAGPYTEAFF
>14|medium-sized|NA|TRBV18|TRBJ2-7
TGTGCCAGCTCATCACAAGAAGGAGGAGGCGAGCAGTACTTC
CASSSQEGGGEQYF
>12|NA|NA|TRBV12-3/TRBV12-4|TRBJ1-2
TGTGCCAGCAGTTCGGACGCCTATGGCTACACCTTC
CASSSDAYGYTF
>14|medium-sized|NA|TRBV18|TRBJ1-2
TGTGCCAGCTCACTTTCCCAGGAAGGTAGAGGCTACACCTTC
CASSLSQEGRGYTF
>14|medium-sized|NA|TRBV6-1|TRBJ1-2
TGTGCCAGCACCTCCCCCCCTTTTAACTATGGCTACACCTTC
CASTSPPFNYGYTF
>14|medium-sized|NA|TRBV18|TRBJ2-3
TGTGCCAGCTCCCCCGGGGGGCGCACAGATACGCAGTATTTT
CASSPGGRTDTQYF
>13|few|NA|TRBV20-1|TRBJ1-6
TGCAGTGCTAGGAGTAGGGGGGGGTCACCCCTCCACTTT
CSARSRGGSPLHF
>14|medium-sized|NA|TRBV6-2/TRBV6-3|TRBJ2-7
TGTGCCAGCAGTTATCGAGGACGGCTCTACGAGCAGTACTTC
CASSYRGRLYEQYF
>14|few|NA|TRBV2|TRBJ1-2
TGTGCCAGCAGTCTTGAAAGGGGGGACTATGGCTACACCTTC
CASSLERGDYGYTF
>15|NA|NA|TRBV7-2|TRBJ2-1
TGTGCCAGCAGCTTAGCGCGGGTGGGGGGCAATGAGCAGTTCTTC
CASSLARVGGNEQFF
>14|medium-sized|TRBD1|TRBV20-1|TRBJ1-1
TGCAGTGCTAGGAGAGGACAGGTCCCCACTGAAGCTTTCTTT
CSARRGQVPTEAFF
>15|few|NA|TRBV9|TRBJ1-3
TGTGCCAGCAGCCCTAGACCAGCCTCTGGAAACACCATATATTTT
CASSPRPASGNTIYF
>15|medium-sized|NA|TRBV15|TRBJ2-1
TGTGCCACCAGCAGAGGGAGCACGCGGTTGTATGAGCAGTTCTTC
CATSRGSTRLYEQFF
>15|medium-sized|NA|TRBV27|TRBJ1-5
TGTGCCAGCAGTGTTAATCAGGGGAGCAATCAGCCCCAGCATTTT
CASSVNQGSNQPQHF
>13|medium-sized|NA|TRBV6-6|TRBJ1-2
TGTGCCAGCAGTTACTCGGGGGGCTATGGCTACACCTTC
CASSYSGGYGYTF
>12|many|NA|TRBV7-9|TRBJ1-1
TGTGCCAGCAGCTTGGAGTCTGAGGAAGCTTTCTTT
CASSLESEEAFF
>14|few|NA|TRBV12-5|TRBJ1-5
TGTGCTAGTGGTTTGGCCGGGACTGAGCAGCCCCAGCATTTT
CASGLAGTEQPQHF
>12|many|NA|TRBV29-1|TRBJ2-1
TGCAGCGTTGAACCCAGGGCCGGTGAGCAGTTCTTC
CSVEPRAGEQFF
>14|few|NA|TRBV25-1|TRBJ2-5
TGTGCCAGCAGTGTAGGTGGGGCCCAAGAGACCCAGTACTTC
CASSVGGAQETQYF
>14|medium-sized|TRBD1|TRBV6-5|TRBJ1-2
TGTGCCAGCAGTCGATCCCCGACAGGGGTGGGCTACACCTTC
CASSRSPTGVGYTF
>13|many|NA|TRBV15|TRBJ2-2
TGTGCCACCAGCAGGACGATTACCGGGGAGCTGTTTTTT
CATSRTITGELFF
>14|many|NA|TRBV14|TRBJ2-7
TGTGCCAGCAGCCGCCAGGGGGAGGGGCACGAGCAGTACTTC
CASSRQGEGHEQYF
>15|NA|NA|TRBV3-2|TRBJ1-6
TGTGCCAGCAGCCGGCGGACAGCTAAGAATTCACCCCTCCACTTT
CASSRRTAKNSPLHF
>13|NA|NA|TRBV6-5|TRBJ1-5
TGTGCCAGCAGTTACTGGCCAGGTCAGCCCCAGCATTTT
CASSYWPGQPQHF
>14|medium-sized|TRBD1|TRBV18|TRBJ1-2
TGTGCCAGCTCACAGACAGGGGAACTCTATGGCTACACCTTC
CASSQTGELYGYTF
>11|few|NA|TRBV5-6|TRBJ1-2
TGTGCCAGCCATTGGGGTTATGGCTACACCTTC
CASHWGYGYTF
>17|medium-sized|TRBD2|TRBV11-2|TRBJ2-3
TGTGCCAGCAGCTCCCTTAGCGGGGTTTTTAGCACAGATACGCAGTATTTT
CASSSLSGVFSTDTQYF
>14|NA|TRBD1|TRBV20-1|TRBJ1-3
TGCAGTGCTAGAAAGGGGGCTACGGGAAACACCATATATTTT
CSARKGATGNTIYF
>14|medium-sized|NA|TRBV7-9|TRBJ2-7
TGTGCCAGCAGCTTTCTGGGGTTTTCCTACGAGCAGTACTTC
CASSFLGFSYEQYF
>14|many|TRBD2|TRBV7-2|TRBJ2-3
TGTGCCAGCAGCTTAAGCGGGGGAGCAGATACGCAGTATTTT
CASSLSGGADTQYF
>15|medium-sized|TRBD1|TRBV14|TRBJ1-4
TGTGCCAGCAGCCATTTGACAGGGGGCGCTGAAAAACTGTTTTTT
CASSHLTGGAEKLFF
>15|many|NA|TRBV5-4|TRBJ2-1
TGTGCCAGCAGCTTGACAGGGCTAGCGGCAGGTGAGCAGTTCTTC
CASSLTGLAAGEQFF
>15|medium-sized|NA|TRBV20-1|TRBJ1-1
TGCAGTGCTAGAGCTTGGGGGCGAGAAAACACTGAAGCTTTCTTT
CSARAWGRENTEAFF
>14|medium-sized|TRBD1|TRBV10-3|TRBJ1-1
TGTGCCATCAGTGAAGAACAGGGGGAGACTGAAGCTTTCTTT
CAISEEQGETEAFF
>14|medium-sized|NA|TRBV27|TRBJ1-6
TGTGCCAGCAGTTTGCAAGCCCTTAATTCACCCCTCCACTTT
CASSLQALNSPLHF
>14|few|TRBD1|TRBV7-9|TRBJ1-1
TGTGCCAGCAGCCCTTGGACAGGGAAGACTGAAGCTTTCTTT
CASSPWTGKTEAFF
>14|medium-sized|NA|TRBV7-9|TRBJ1-2
TGTGCCAGCAGCTTAGAGGGGAAGAAGTATGGCTACACCTTC
CASSLEGKKYGYTF
>13|medium-sized|TRBD1|TRBV6-1|TRBJ1-2
TGTGCCAGCAGTGAATTGGGACGGGACAGAGTCACCTTC
CASSELGRDRVTF
>20|NA|TRBD2|TRBV6-6|TRBJ2-1
TGTGCCAGCCGCCGGGAAGGACTAGCGGGGGGGGGGGGCTCCTACAATGAGCAGTTCTTC
CASRREGLAGGGGSYNEQFF
>14|many|NA|TRBV9|TRBJ1-3
TGTGCCAGCAACAGGGAAGGGTCGGGAAACACCATATATTTT
CASNREGSGNTIYF
>13|many|NA|TRBV7-3|TRBJ1-1
TGTGCCAGCAGCGTTACAGGACTCACTGAAGCTTTCTTT
CASSVTGLTEAFF
>13|many|NA|TRBV20-1|TRBJ1-1
TGCAGTGCCTCTAGCCGGGGAAACACTGAAGCTTTCTTT
CSASSRGNTEAFF
>14|medium-sized|NA|TRBV7-9|TRBJ1-3
TGTGCCAGCAGCTTGCGGGGCTCTGGAAACACCATATATTTT
CASSLRGSGNTIYF
>14|few|NA|TRBV7-9|TRBJ2-3
TGTGCCAGCAGCTTACGCAGGGAAAAAGATACGCAGTATTTT
CASSLRREKDTQYF
>12|medium-sized|NA|TRBV24-1|TRBJ1-3
TGTGCCATCGAACCTCAGGGAAACACCATATATTTT
CAIEPQGNTIYF
>14|medium-sized|TRBD1|TRBV5-6|TRBJ1-4
TGTGCCAGCAGCTTGGACAGGGGGAGGGAAAAACTGTTTTTT
CASSLDRGREKLFF
>15|NA|TRBD1|TRBV19|TRBJ2-5
TGTGCCAGTAGAAACAGGGGTTTCGCATTTGAGACCCAGTACTTC
CASRNRGFAFETQYF
>15|NA|TRBD1|TRBV6-1|TRBJ1-2
TGTGCCAGCAGGCAACCAGGGGGAAATGGCTATGGCTACACCTTC
CASRQPGGNGYGYTF